The 27 T cell receptor beta chains below were found in one sample sequenced in a study of molecular identifiers for immune sequencing clone quantification listed by TCRdb under 2018. The library came from PCR. The sequencing machine was an Illumina HiSeq 4000. TCRdb cleaned the public reads at Q25 with fastp, built clones with MiXCR and kept in-frame beta chains. A single entry per CDR3 protein holds the most common genes and DNA from its merged rows. The table for this sample lists just under 650,000 distinct CDR3 sequences; just under 20% of them were counted only once. The top ten constitute 0.75% to 0.95% of the sample. The source material was naive CD8+ T cells from blood, with Jurkat cell RNA spiked in. Per the publication, the cell subset or site label means: FACS-sorted CD8+CD4-CCR7+CD45RA+ naive T cells. The receptors come from a human donor in good health. Some libraries in this study had Jurkat cell RNA spiked in.

This clonotype appeared once. The junction shows a germline mismatch at one end, possibly a read error. This CDR3 is CGSSPGASYQPQHF. The CDR3 DNA follows: TGTGGCAGCTCACCAGGGGCAAGCTATCAGCCCCAGCATTTT. V and J are TRBV18 and TRBJ1-5; tentative D call: TRBD1 (6 bases). The V gene's germline CDR1 is KGHSH and CDR2 LQKENI. This CDR3 has 14 residues. The whole variable domain, remainder taken from reference TRBV18 and TRBJ1-5, is NAGVMQNPRHLVRRRGQEARLRCSPMKGHSHVYWYRQLPEEGLKFMVYLQKENIIDESGMPKERFSAEFPKEGPSILRIQQVVRGDSAAYFCGSSPGASYQPQHFGDGTRLSIL.

Turning to this clonotype: A read error is possible here, since a much larger clone lies one base away. The rearrangement uses TRBV28 and TRBJ1-6; possible D gene TRBD1, 6 bases. The germline V gene has CDR1 MDHEN and CDR2 SYDVKM. The CDR3 runs to 13 residues. Here the CDR3 DNA reads TGTGCCAGCCTCCACGGGGGCGGCTCACCCCCCCACTTT. Amino acid sequence: CASLHGGGSPPHF.

There are a few counts of this clonotype. V and J are TRBV24-1 and TRBJ2-1; TRBD2 matches at 12 bases. J was trimmed by 0 bases and V by 6 bases; bases with no gene match: 8. Germline V gene sequence: CDR1 KGHDR, CDR2 SFDVKD. This CDR3 comprises 18 residues. This CDR3 reads CATSPGTSGLSSYNEQFF. CDR3 DNA sequence: TGTGCCACCAGTCCGGGGACTAGCGGGCTGAGCTCCTACAATGAGCAGTTCTTC.

This clonotype was seen at least ten times. One end of the junction fails to match germline, which may point to a read error. V is TRBV12-3 or TRBV12-4 and J is TRBJ2-1; 13 bases align to TRBD2. This CDR3 is built from 13 residues. CDR3 in DNA: TGTGCCAGCAGTCCTTCCGGGACTAGCGGGACGAAATTC. Translated, it gives CASSPSGTSGTKF.

A note on this clonotype: One end of the junction does not line up with germline, which may come from a read error. This chain's CDR3 is CTSSPRDRGLSGNTIYF. In nucleotides, the CDR3 is TGTACCAGCAGCCCCAGGGACAGGGGGCTTTCCGGAAACACCATATATTTT. The chain combines TRBV9 with TRBJ1-3; 12 positions match TRBD1. Per germline, CDR1 SGDLS and CDR2 YYNGEE. CDR3 length: 17 amino acids.

This chain uses TRBV27 with TRBJ2-7; D is undetermined. Per germline, CDR1 MNHEY and CDR2 SMNVEV (reference sequence). Trimming took off 5 bases at V and 0 bases at J, with 14 bases between the two ends. This CDR3 contains 15 residues. The CDR3 nucleotides read TGTGCCAGCAGTCAGAGTAGCCTTGGCTCCTACGAGCAGTACTTC. Translating it yields CASSQSSLGSYEQYF.

This clonotype was counted at least ten times. This chain uses TRBV20-1 with TRBJ1-6, with TRBD1 as a possible D gene (6 bases). Germline V gives CDR1 DFQATT, CDR2 SNEGSKA (reference sequence). This CDR3 contains 18 residues. The ends were cut back, 5 bases at V and 1 base at J, with 21 bases in the middle. The CDR3 spells CSASGTPIDNSYNSPLHF. CDR3 DNA: TGCAGTGCTTCCGGGACACCAATCGATAATTCCTATAATTCACCCCTCCACTTT.

This clonotype was seen many times. The J gene is TRBJ2-7, the V gene TRBV5-1; tentative D call: TRBD1 (6 bases). V dropped 1 base and J dropped 2 bases, with 13 bases sitting between them. The CDR3 length is 15 residues. CDR1 and CDR2 from the germline V gene are SGHRS and YFSETQ. The CDR3 loop reads CASSLRAGETYEQYF. The CDR3 DNA sequence: TGCGCCAGCAGCTTGCGGGCAGGGGAGACCTACGAGCAGTACTTC.

This rearrangement joins TRBV28 to TRBJ2-1; TRBD1 agrees at 8 bases. The V gene end was trimmed by 1 base and the J gene end by 6 bases; junction bases not matched to a gene: 8. CDR3 length: 16 residues. Germline V gene lookup returns CDR1 MDHEN and CDR2 SYDVKM. The CDR3 here is CASSLSLTGGFNEQFF. For the CDR3, the DNA is TGTGCCAGCAGTTTATCCCTAACAGGGGGGTTCAATGAGCAGTTCTTC.

There are many counts of this clonotype. The chain joins TRBV7-8 to TRBJ2-6; 11 bases agree with TRBD1. The CDR3 totals 21 residues. CDR1 and CDR2 (germline): SGHVS, FQNEAQ. The V and J ends lost 1 base and 0 bases, in that order; junction bases with no gene match: 11. The CDR3 here is CASSLDEIVGTGGSGANVLTF. CDR3 coding DNA: TGTGCCAGCAGCTTAGACGAGATCGTGGGGACAGGGGGCTCTGGGGCCAACGTCCTGACTTTC.

In the case of this clonotype: A read error may be the cause here, since a much bigger clone is one base away. The CDR3 DNA follows: TGTGCCAGCAGTCTGAGGGTCGGGCCCGAGGATTCCTACACCTTC. Protein product: CASSLRVGPEDSYTF. This rearrangement joins TRBV12-3 or TRBV12-4 to TRBJ1-2, with D unclear. V lost 5 bases and J lost 10, with 23 bases in between. The CDR3 runs to 15 residues.

As concerns this clonotype: This CDR3 fails to terminate in the conserved phenylalanine or tryptophan, so it likely reflects a read error. The chain is built from TRBV7-9 and TRBJ2-1; D may be TRBD1 (5 bases). Germline CDR1 reads SEHNR; CDR2 reads FQNEAQ (reference sequence). V lost 6 bases to trimming and J lost 0 bases, with 9 bases between them. This CDR3 contains 14 residues. CDR3 nucleotide sequence: TGTGCCAGCAGTCCTAGGGGCTCCTACAATGAGCAGTTCTCC. This gives the protein CASSPRGSYNEQFS.

This clonotype was counted at least ten times. The V call is TRBV4-3, the J call TRBJ2-7, with D possibly TRBD2 on 6 matching bases. Trimming shortened V by 0 bases and J by 4 bases, and 13 bases separated the two germline ends. Germline values: CDR1 LGHNA, CDR2 YSLEER. The CDR3 length is 15 residues. The CDR3 loop reads CASSQDRAGRYEQYF. In nucleotides, the CDR3 is TGCGCCAGCAGCCAAGATCGGGCGGGAAGGTACGAGCAGTACTTC.

The J gene is TRBJ2-1, the V gene TRBV19, with D uncertain. The CDR3 runs 15 residues. Trimming removed 1 base from V and 3 bases from J, with 10 bases in between. Germline-derived CDR1 and CDR2 are LNHDA and SQIVND (reference sequence). The CDR3 DNA follows: TGTGCCAGTAGTATAGGGCATGCCAACTACAATGAGCAGTTCTTC. Amino acid sequence: CASSIGHANYNEQFF.

The V call is TRBV5-6, the J call TRBJ2-7, with D maybe TRBD1 (6 bases). The CDR3 has 16 residues. Germline V gives CDR1 SGHDT, CDR2 YYEEEE. V was shortened by 1 base and J by 0 bases, with 14 bases between the two germline ends. This CDR3 reads CASSLTGLLSSYEQYF. CDR3 in DNA: TGTGCCAGCAGCTTGACAGGGTTATTATCCTCCTACGAGCAGTACTTC.

Only one count was recorded for this clonotype. This sequence is one base from a far larger clone and is likely a read error. The rearrangement uses TRBV14 and TRBJ2-6; the D is unclear. Germline V gene data show CDR1 as SGHDN and CDR2 as FVKESK. This CDR3 is 14 amino acids long. The CDR3 bases are TGTGCCGGCAGCCAAGGATCTGGGGCCAACGTCCTGACTTTC. Translated, it gives CAGSQGSGANVLTF. Filled out from reference TRBV14 and TRBJ2-6, the complete variable domain reads EAGVTQFPSHSVIEKGQTVTLRCDPISGHDNLYWYRRVMGKEIKFLLHFVKESKQDESGMPNNRFLAERTGGTYSTLKVQPAELEDSGVYFCAGSQGSGANVLTFGAGSRLTVL.

The V gene is TRBV6-1, the J gene TRBJ2-7; D is possibly TRBD1 (6 bases). Germline CDR1 MNHNS, CDR2 SASEGT. Trimming removed 2 bases at V and 3 bases at J, with 14 bases between. The CDR3 length is 15 residues. CDR3 coding DNA: TGTGCCAGCAGTGAACTGGGGGCTAGTTTCTACGAGCAGTACTTC. The encoded protein is CASSELGASFYEQYF.

In this sample, this clonotype turned up many times. The chain couples TRBV29-1 to TRBJ2-1, with TRBD1 as a possible D gene (6 bases). The CDR3 runs to 12 residues. Looked up from germline, CDR1 is SQVTM and CDR2 is ANQGSEA. The CDR3 coding sequence is TGCACCCTTAGGACAGCCTACAATGAGCAGTTCTTC. Amino acids: CTLRTAYNEQFF.

The sample holds a few counts of this clonotype. This chain joins TRBV19 and TRBJ1-5; tentatively, D is TRBD1 (6 bases). Germline values: CDR1 LNHDA, CDR2 SQIVND (reference sequence). V dropped 7 bases and J dropped 1 base, with 11 bases sitting between them. This CDR3 spans 14 amino acids. The chain's CDR3 is CASNIQGSNQPQHF. Here the CDR3 DNA reads TGTGCCAGTAACATACAGGGAAGCAATCAGCCCCAGCATTTT.

At least ten counts were recorded for this clonotype. This chain joins TRBV30 and TRBJ1-5, with 8 bases aligning to TRBD1. CDR1 and CDR2 (germline): GTSNPN, SVGIG (reference sequence). V gave up 5 bases and J gave up 5 bases; unmatched junction bases: 8. CDR3 size: 14 residues. CDR3 sequence: CAWEPGQGDQPQHF. CDR3 DNA sequence: TGTGCCTGGGAACCCGGACAGGGCGATCAGCCCCAGCATTTT.

To note about this clonotype: This clone may be a read error of a much larger clone one base away. The DNA for the CDR3 is TGTGCCGGCAGTGAATACAGGGATAATCAGCCCCAGCATTTT. Its protein product is CAGSEYRDNQPQHF. This chain uses TRBV2 with TRBJ1-5; D possibly corresponds to TRBD1 (6 bases). Per the germline V gene, CDR1 is SNHLY and CDR2 is FYNNEI. This CDR3 comprises 14 residues.

This clonotype was found many times. This sequence joins TRBV27 and TRBJ1-5; 11 bases map to TRBD1. The CDR3 runs 13 residues. The trim removed 5 bases at V and 7 bases at J, leaving 1 base unmatched. Germline CDR1 and CDR2: MNHEY and SMNVEV (reference sequence). The CDR3 here is CASSGQGAQPQHF. In nucleotides, the CDR3 is TGTGCCAGCAGTGGACAGGGGGCCCAGCCCCAGCATTTT.

This clonotype was seen a few times. The rearrangement links TRBV7-2 to TRBJ2-1; TRBD2 might be the D (5 bases). Germline V CDR1 and CDR2: SGHTA, FQGNSA. This CDR3 spans 18 amino acids. V gave up 5 bases and J gave up 0 bases, with 20 bases separating them. DNA for the CDR3: TGTGCCAGCAGCGCGTGGGTGTCACCGGGGAGCTCCTACAATGAGCAGTTCTTC. It encodes CASSAWVSPGSSYNEQFF.

This clonotype came up a few times. This clone may be a read error of a much larger clone one base away. The CDR3 protein is CASGDEQYF. The DNA of the CDR3 is TGTGCCAGCGGGGACGAGCAGTACTTC. The rearrangement links TRBV6-2 or TRBV6-3 to TRBJ2-7; D not certain. Trimming stripped 8 bases from V and 5 bases from J, with 4 bases between. Germline lookup yields CDR1 MNHEY and CDR2 SVGEGT. The CDR3 length is 9 residues.

This clonotype was recorded at least ten times. The chain carries TRBV6-1 and TRBJ1-5; perhaps TRBD1 as D (5 bases). CDR1 MNHNS and CDR2 SASEGT come from the germline V gene. Trimming took off 4 bases at V and 0 bases at J, with 13 bases between the two ends. There are 16 residues in the CDR3. CDR3 bases: TGTGCCAGCAGTGTGGGGGTCGGATTTAGCAATCAGCCCCAGCATTTT. Translated, it gives CASSVGVGFSNQPQHF.

The chain is built from TRBV4-3 and TRBJ2-1; D unresolved. Germline values: CDR1 LGHNA, CDR2 YSLEER. The CDR3 contains 13 residues. The germline V and J ends were trimmed by 3 bases and 7 bases, with 10 bases remaining between them. The CDR3 coding sequence is TGCGCCAGCAGCCAGGCCCAGGCGAATGAGCAGTTCTTC. This sequence encodes CASSQAQANEQFF.

As to this clonotype: One base away lies a much larger clone, so this may be a sequencing read error. The rearrangement links TRBV27 to TRBJ1-1; a possible D gene is TRBD1 (5 bases). The germline V gene encodes CDR1 MNHEY and CDR2 SMNVEV (reference sequence). The CDR3 is 15 amino acids. V was clipped by 4 bases and J by 5 bases, with 17 bases between them. The CDR3 is CASSSLGGEGTEAFF. For the CDR3, the DNA is TGTGCCAGCAGTTCCCTCGGGGGGGAGGGAACTGAAGCTTTCTTT.